These 18 T cell receptor beta chains were sequenced from one sample in a study of shared T cell receptors in the human thymus. Clones were read by immunoSEQ multiplex PCR, and TCRdb kept only the in-frame ones, dropping some. The sample records 500,000 to 850,000 clones, around 87% being singletons. These same records also appear under a second study, on human thymus T cells.

The specimen sequenced was thymocytes. These receptors originate from a boy under two years old with a congenital heart defect.

J is TRBJ1-2 and V is TRBV7-9; 7 bases agree with TRBD1. CDR3 size: 18 residues. Losses at the gene ends were 5 bases for V and 4 bases for J; bases not matched to a gene: 19. Germline CDR1 SEHNR, CDR2 FQNEAQ (reference sequence). The CDR3 reads CASSKKGGDRKRIYGYTF. DNA for the CDR3: TGTGCCAGCAGCAAAAAGGGTGGGGACAGAAAGAGGATCTATGGCTACACCTTC.

The V call is TRBV25-1, the J call TRBJ2-1, with 7 bases fitting TRBD1. J was trimmed by 0 bases and V by 6 bases; bases with no gene match: 8. The CDR3 length is 16 residues. Germline CDR1 and CDR2: MGHDK and SYGVNS. The CDR3 loop reads CASSDLGGCSYNEQFF. In DNA, the CDR3 is TGTGCCAGCAGCGATCTAGGGGGCTGCTCCTACAATGAGCAGTTCTTC.

This clone showed up just a few times. This rearrangement joins TRBV28 to TRBJ1-4, with D possibly TRBD1 on 6 matching bases. Germline CDR1 is MDHEN and CDR2 is SYDVKM. Trimming pared 6 bases from V and 6 bases from J, leaving 23 bases between. The CDR3 runs 17 residues. Here the CDR3 DNA reads TGTGCCAGCAGCATTGACCTCCGGGGGGCCTTAGATGAAAAACTGTTTTTT. Translating gives CASSIDLRGALDEKLFF.

V is TRBV5-6 and J is TRBJ2-5; tentatively, D is TRBD1 (5 bases). The CDR3 spans 18 residues. CDR1 is SGHDT and CDR2 is YYEEEE in the germline V gene. Trimming removed 0 bases at V and 3 bases at J, with 21 bases between. The chain's CDR3 is CASSLAQGQMSRKETQYF. The CDR3 DNA sequence: TGTGCCAGCAGCTTGGCGCAGGGTCAGATGTCGCGGAAAGAGACCCAGTACTTC.

V gene TRBV6-5 combines with J gene TRBJ2-7; D not resolved. Germline CDR1 and CDR2: MNHEY and SVGAGI. The CDR3 runs to 15 residues. V lost 0 bases and J lost 3, with 12 bases in between. The CDR3: CASSYSSGQVYEQYF. Here the CDR3 DNA reads TGTGCCAGCAGTTACTCCTCTGGGCAGGTCTACGAGCAGTACTTC.

The rearrangement joins TRBV6-1 to TRBJ2-7; a possible D gene is TRBD1 (5 bases). CDR3 size: 16 residues. Germline V gene sequence: CDR1 MNHNS, CDR2 SASEGT. V shed 0 bases and J shed 4 bases, with 16 bases lying between them. CDR3 sequence (DNA): TGTGCCAGCAGTGAAGCGGGGCCAGTCGTTCTTTACGAGCAGTACTTC. This translates into CASSEAGPVVLYEQYF.

The chain couples TRBV7-2 to TRBJ1-2; 7 nucleotides align to TRBD1. The CDR3 has 15 residues. V trimming: 0 bases; J trimming: 5 bases; junction bases outside the gene matches: 6. The germline V gene encodes CDR1 SGHTA and CDR2 FQGNSA. Written as DNA, the CDR3 is TGTGCCAGCAGCTTAGCGGTGGGACAGATTTATGGCTACACCTTC. It codes for CASSLAVGQIYGYTF.

The V call is TRBV7-2, the J call TRBJ2-1, with 8 bases identical to TRBD1. Trimming at V came to 5 bases and at J to 3 bases, leaving 15 bases not matched to a gene. Germline-derived CDR1 and CDR2 are SGHTA and FQGNSA. The CDR3 extends over 18 amino acids. The DNA of the CDR3 is TGTGCCAGCAGCCACCCTCCAGGGTACAGGGGGGACTACAATGAGCAGTTCTTC. Translating it yields CASSHPPGYRGDYNEQFF.

This clone was seen only a few times. The gene calls are TRBV28 and TRBJ1-5, with TRBD1 identical over 7 bases. The CDR3 covers 16 residues. The germline V gene has CDR1 MDHEN and CDR2 SYDVKM. V lost 2 bases, J lost 4 bases, and 8 bases stayed unmatched. CDR3 in DNA: TGTGCCAGCAGTTTAAGTAGTACAGGGGAGAATCAGCCCCAGCATTTT. This translates into CASSLSSTGENQPQHF.

This chain connects TRBV5-8 to TRBJ2-2, with D unresolved. The ends were cut back, 1 base at V and 3 bases at J, with 7 bases in the middle. Germline V gives CDR1 SGHTS, CDR2 YDEGEE. This CDR3 region has 14 residues. The CDR3 coding sequence is TGTGCCAGCAGCTTGTTCAGATACACCGGGGAGCTGTTTTTT. Translated: CASSLFRYTGELFF. Together with reference TRBV5-8 and TRBJ2-2, the CDR3 gives the full variable domain: EAGVTQSPTHLIKTRGQQATLRCSPISGHTSVYWYQQALGLGLQFLLWYDEGEERNRGNFPPRFSGRQFPNYSSELNVNALELEDSALYLCASSLFRYTGELFFGEGSRLTVL.

The chain carries TRBV19 and TRBJ2-3; 9 positions agree with TRBD2. Unmatched junction bases numbered 5, after V lost 5 bases and J lost 2 bases. This CDR3 contains 15 residues. Germline CDR1 LNHDA, CDR2 SQIVND (reference sequence). CDR3 loop: CASSQGGRVTDTQYF. The CDR3 coding sequence is TGTGCCAGTAGTCAGGGCGGGAGGGTCACAGATACGCAGTATTTT.

This chain uses TRBV6-6 with TRBJ2-3, with 10 bases fitting TRBD1. Losses at the gene ends were 5 bases for V and 3 bases for J; bases not matched to a gene: 2. The CDR3 length is 14 residues. CDR1 MNHNY and CDR2 SVGAGI come from the germline V gene (reference sequence). CDR3 residues: CASSRTGGTDTQYF. The CDR3 DNA is TGTGCCAGCAGTCGGACAGGGGGGACAGATACGCAGTATTTT.

The rearrangement links TRBV7-8 to TRBJ1-6, with 9 nucleotides matching TRBD1. The CDR3 sequence is 19 residues long. Germline V gene sequence: CDR1 SGHVS, CDR2 FQNEAQ. Trimming removed 4 bases from V and 0 bases from J; junction bases left unmatched: 10. The CDR3 region is CASSYRPGTGRSYNSPLHF. The CDR3 region has the DNA TGTGCCAGCAGCTACCGTCCCGGGACAGGGCGCTCCTATAATTCACCCCTCCACTTT.

The rearrangement joins TRBV7-8 to TRBJ2-6; D is perhaps TRBD2 (5 bases). V dropped 2 bases and J dropped 4 bases, with 9 bases sitting between them. Germline V gene sequence: CDR1 SGHVS, CDR2 FQNEAQ. The CDR3 loop spans 15 amino acids. The CDR3 loop is CASSLRGPGANVLTF. CDR3 bases: TGTGCCAGCAGCTTAAGAGGGCCAGGGGCCAACGTCCTGACTTTC.

The genes are TRBV19 and TRBJ2-7; 7 nucleotides match TRBD2. The CDR3 has 15 residues. V lost 3 bases, J lost 0 bases, and 5 bases stayed unmatched. The germline V gene encodes CDR1 LNHDA and CDR2 SQIVND (reference sequence). This CDR3 reads CASSMGGSLSYEQYF. CDR3 bases: TGTGCCAGTAGTATGGGCGGGAGCCTCTCCTACGAGCAGTACTTC.

Here the CDR3 DNA reads TGTGCCAGCAGTTGGGGGACTTACGAGCAGTACTTC. Residues: CASSWGTYEQYF. The chain joins TRBV7-8 to TRBJ2-7, with D perhaps matching TRBD2 (6 bases). The V end lost 6 bases, the J end lost 4 bases, and 10 bases lay between the germline ends. This CDR3 spans 12 amino acids. In germline, CDR1 is SGHVS, CDR2 FQNEAQ. Complete variable domain (other parts from reference TRBV7-8 and TRBJ2-7): GAGVSQSPRYKVAKRGQDVALRCDPISGHVSLFWYQQALGQGPEFLTYFQNEAQLDKSGLPSDRFFAERPEGSVSTLKIQRTQQEDSAVYLCASSWGTYEQYFGPGTRLTVT.

The chain links TRBV7-2 to TRBJ2-2, with 8 bases lining up with TRBD1. CDR1 SGHTA and CDR2 FQGNSA come from the germline V gene. The CDR3 has 17 amino acids. The V segment lost 0 bases and the J segment 7 bases; nucleotides outside the gene matches: 10. CDR3: CASSLAPRGPPSGELFF. Here the CDR3 DNA reads TGTGCCAGCAGCTTAGCCCCCAGGGGGCCGCCCAGCGGGGAGCTGTTTTTT.

This chain connects TRBV27 to TRBJ2-7; a weak D match, TRBD2 (5 bases). With 6 bases removed from V and 3 bases from J, the gap between germline ends came to 18 bases. CDR1 is MNHEY, CDR2 SMNVEV, per germline (reference sequence). The CDR3 is made up of 15 amino acids. The DNA of the CDR3 is TGTGCCAGCAGAAAGGAGGAAGACCAGGTCTACGAGCAGTACTTC. Its protein product is CASRKEEDQVYEQYF.